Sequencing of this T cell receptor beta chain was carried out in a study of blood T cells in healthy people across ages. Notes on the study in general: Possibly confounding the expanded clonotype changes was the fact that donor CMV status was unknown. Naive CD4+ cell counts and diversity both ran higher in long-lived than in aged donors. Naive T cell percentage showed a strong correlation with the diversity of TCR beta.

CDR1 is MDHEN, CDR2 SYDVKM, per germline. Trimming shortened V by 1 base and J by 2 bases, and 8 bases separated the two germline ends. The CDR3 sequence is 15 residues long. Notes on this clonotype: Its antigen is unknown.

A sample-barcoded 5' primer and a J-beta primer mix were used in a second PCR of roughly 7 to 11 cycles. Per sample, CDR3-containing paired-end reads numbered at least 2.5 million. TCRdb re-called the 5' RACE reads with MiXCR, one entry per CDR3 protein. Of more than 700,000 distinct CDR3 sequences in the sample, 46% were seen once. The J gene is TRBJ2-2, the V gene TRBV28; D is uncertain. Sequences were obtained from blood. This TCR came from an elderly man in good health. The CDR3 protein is CASSLFADNTGELFF. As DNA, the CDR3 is TGTGCCAGCAGTTTATTTGCGGACAACACCGGGGAGCTGTTTTTT.